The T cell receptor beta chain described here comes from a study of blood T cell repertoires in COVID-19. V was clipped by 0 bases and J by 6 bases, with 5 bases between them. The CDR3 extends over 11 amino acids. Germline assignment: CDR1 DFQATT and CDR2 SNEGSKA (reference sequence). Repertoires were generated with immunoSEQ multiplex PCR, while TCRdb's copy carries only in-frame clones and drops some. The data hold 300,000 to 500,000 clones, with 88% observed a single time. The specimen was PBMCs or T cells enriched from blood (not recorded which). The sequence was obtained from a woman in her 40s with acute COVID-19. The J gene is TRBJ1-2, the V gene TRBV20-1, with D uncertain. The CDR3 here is CSARDRNGYTF. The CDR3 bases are TGCAGTGCTAGAGACAGGAATGGCTACACCTTC.